The 5 T cell receptor beta chains below were found in one sample sequenced in a study of T-cell memory formation after mild COVID-19. Using its own MiXCR run on the 5' RACE reads, TCRdb lists one record per CDR3 protein. The sample has 120,000 to 150,000 distinct CDR3 sequences, about 19% seen once. Material for sequencing was PBMCs or a T cell subset sorted from them (not recorded which). Source of these receptors: an adult woman who had mild COVID-19 (a few samples of this study predate the infection). Cell type and time point are not known.

The chain couples TRBV2 to TRBJ2-7, with TRBD2 matching 8 bases. Germline V gives CDR1 SNHLY, CDR2 FYNNEI. After removal of 4 bases from V and 2 bases from J, the junction contained 4 bases not matched to a gene. This CDR3 spans 14 amino acids. The CDR3 DNA follows: TGTGCCAGCAGTGGACAGCGGGGGCCCTACGAGCAGTACTTC. Amino acids: CASSGQRGPYEQYF.

This chain links TRBV3-1 with TRBJ2-1, with 16 bases aligning to TRBD2. The germline V gene has CDR1 LGHDT and CDR2 YNNKEL (reference sequence). With V trimmed by 7 bases and J by 4 bases, 7 bases remained unmatched. The CDR3 totals 17 residues. The CDR3 sequence is CASNAGTSGGAYNEQFF. The DNA for the CDR3 is TGTGCCAGCAACGCCGGGACTAGCGGGGGGGCATACAATGAGCAGTTCTTC.

This sequence joins TRBV5-4 and TRBJ1-2; D remains unclear. The CDR3 is 15 residues long. Trimming took off 4 bases at V and 6 bases at J, with 19 bases between the two ends. The germline CDR1 and CDR2 sequences are SGHNT and YYREEE (reference sequence). This CDR3 is CASSPGVAGTHGYTF. The CDR3 DNA sequence: TGTGCCAGCAGCCCTGGTGTGGCCGGAACCCATGGCTACACCTTC.

The rearrangement links TRBV20-1 to TRBJ2-5; D may be TRBD2 (6 bases). The germline V gene has CDR1 DFQATT and CDR2 SNEGSKA (reference sequence). CDR3 size: 11 residues. Trimming removed 5 bases from V and 2 bases from J, with 6 bases in between. In DNA form, the CDR3 reads TGCAGTGCTGCGGGACAAGAGACCCAGTACTTC. Translated: CSAAGQETQYF.

The chain joins TRBV12-3 or TRBV12-4 to TRBJ2-1; 8 bases fit TRBD1. V shed 5 bases, J shed 1 base, and the junction held 10 bases outside the gene matches. CDR3 length: 17 residues. In DNA form, the CDR3 reads TGTGCCAGCAGTACGGACAGGGTGGGGAGGTCCTACAATGAGCAGTTCTTC. This translates into CASSTDRVGRSYNEQFF.